The 31 T cell receptor beta chains given below trace back to one sample, sequenced in a study of blood T cell repertoires in COVID-19. Using immunoSEQ multiplex PCR, the repertoire was profiled, and TCRdb retains in-frame clones only, with some absent. The sample shows roughly 280,000 clones, 80% to 90% of them seen only once. What was sequenced was PBMCs or T cells enriched from blood (not recorded which). These receptors all stem from a woman younger than 35 who had recovered from COVID-19.

The chain employs TRBV3-1 (or the pseudogene TRBV3-2) and TRBJ2-2; TRBD1 matches at 7 bases. Germline CDR1 is LGHDT and CDR2 is YNNKEL (reference sequence). CDR3 length: 16 residues. The V segment lost 0 bases and the J segment 1 base; nucleotides outside the gene matches: 2. The CDR3 is CASSQEGQLNTGELFF. The CDR3 region has the DNA TGTGCCAGCAGCCAAGAGGGACAGCTGAACACCGGGGAGCTGTTTTTT.

This clone has a single count. V gene TRBV19 combines with J gene TRBJ1-3; D not resolved. The CDR3 sequence is 10 residues long. Trimming cost V 7 bases and J 4 bases, with 2 bases left between them. Germline CDR1 reads LNHDA; CDR2 reads SQIVND (reference sequence). The CDR3 spells CASTGNTIYF. The CDR3 nucleotides read TGTGCCAGTACAGGAAACACCATATATTTT.

This clone is a singleton in its sample. V gene TRBV9 combines with J gene TRBJ1-2; 7 positions agree with TRBD1. Germline loops: CDR1 SGDLS, CDR2 YYNGEE. This CDR3 region has 15 residues. With 0 bases clipped from V and 4 bases from J, the junction kept 6 bases outside the gene matches. The CDR3 sequence: CASSVDRGHFYGYTF. The DNA for the CDR3 is TGTGCCAGCAGCGTAGACAGGGGCCACTTCTATGGCTACACCTTC.

This clone was observed many times. The J gene is TRBJ1-4, the V gene TRBV7-2; D unclear. CDR3 length equals 15 residues. Germline values: CDR1 SGHTA, CDR2 FQGNSA. Trimming took 0 bases from V and 4 from J, leaving 9 bases between them. CDR3 DNA sequence: TGTGCCAGCAGCTTAGCGTCCGGTTTTAATGAAAAACTGTTTTTT. Translation: CASSLASGFNEKLFF.

V gene TRBV25-1 combines with J gene TRBJ2-5; D is ambiguous. In germline, CDR1 is MGHDK, CDR2 SYGVNS. Trimming stripped 5 bases from V and 5 bases from J, with 9 bases between. This CDR3 contains 12 residues. This CDR3 is CASSRFSETQYF. In DNA, the CDR3 is TGTGCCAGCAGTCGTTTTAGCGAGACCCAGTACTTC.

The V gene is TRBV3-1 (or the pseudogene TRBV3-2), the J gene TRBJ2-1, with TRBD2 identical over 13 bases. CDR1 and CDR2 from the germline V gene are LGHDT and YNNKEL (reference sequence). The CDR3 is 17 residues long. V gave up 1 base and J gave up 4 bases; unmatched junction bases: 4. As DNA, the CDR3 is TGTGCCAGCAGCCAAGCGACTAGCGGGGGGAATTACAATGAGCAGTTCTTC. It codes for CASSQATSGGNYNEQFF.

This chain connects TRBV28 to TRBJ1-5; 9 nucleotides agree with TRBD1. V trimming: 5 bases; J trimming: 4 bases; junction bases outside the gene matches: 6. The CDR3 covers 15 residues. Germline-derived CDR1 and CDR2 are MDHEN and SYDVKM. The CDR3: CASSRPGQGNQPQHF. CDR3 DNA sequence: TGTGCCAGCAGTAGACCGGGACAGGGTAATCAGCCCCAGCATTTT.

The sample holds one count of this clone. The V call is TRBV12-3 or TRBV12-4, the J call TRBJ2-7, with a possible D match to TRBD2 (6 bases). Trimming removed 7 bases from V and 9 bases from J, with 19 bases in between. The CDR3 consists of 13 residues. The CDR3 region is CASTHPTLGGQYF. The DNA for the CDR3 is TGTGCCAGCACCCATCCGACACTCGGGGGGCAGTACTTC.

The rearrangement links TRBV5-1 to TRBJ1-2; 9 nucleotides line up with TRBD1. This CDR3 is built from 15 residues. V trimming: 5 bases; J trimming: 6 bases; junction bases outside the gene matches: 11. From germline, CDR1 is SGHRS and CDR2 YFSETQ. The CDR3 DNA follows: TGCGCCAGCAGGTCGCCGGGGACAGGGTCTGATGGCTACACCTTC. This translates into CASRSPGTGSDGYTF.

The chain links TRBV2 to TRBJ1-2; D is unresolved. V was shortened by 7 bases and J by 2 bases, with 14 bases between the two germline ends. Germline loops: CDR1 SNHLY, CDR2 FYNNEI. The CDR3 runs 14 residues. CDR3 sequence: CASTTIAGNYGYTF. CDR3 nucleotide sequence: TGTGCCAGCACTACTATCGCCGGGAACTATGGCTACACCTTC.

The chain couples TRBV28 to TRBJ1-4, with 7 nucleotides matching TRBD1. V was pared by 6 bases and J by 8 bases, with 12 bases of the junction left unmatched. Per germline, CDR1 MDHEN and CDR2 SYDVKM. This CDR3 comprises 15 residues. This chain's CDR3 is CASSRRGLGEEKLFF. CDR3 in DNA: TGTGCCAGCAGCCGTAGGGGGCTCGGGGAGGAAAAACTGTTTTTT.

This clone has a handful of counts. J is TRBJ1-2 and V is TRBV10-2; D gene ambiguous. The ends were cut back, 7 bases at V and 8 bases at J, with 17 bases in the middle. From germline, CDR1 is WSHSY and CDR2 SAAADI. The CDR3 is 13 residues long. CDR3 sequence (DNA): TGCGCCAGCACCCCTTTGAGGGTTTCGGGCTACACCTTC. It encodes CASTPLRVSGYTF.

The chain recombines TRBV5-1 with TRBJ2-3; a weak D match, TRBD1 (7 bases). The germline V gene has CDR1 SGHRS and CDR2 YFSETQ. This CDR3 is built from 15 residues. Trimming stripped 0 bases from V and 6 bases from J, with 14 bases between. CDR3 DNA sequence: TGCGCCAGCAGCTTGGCCAGGGGGGTGACGGATACGCAGTATTTT. Translated, it gives CASSLARGVTDTQYF. The full variable domain, completed using reference TRBV5-1 and TRBJ2-3, is KAGVTQTPRYLIKTRGQQVTLSCSPISGHRSVSWYQQTPGQGLQFLFEYFSETQRNKGNFPGRFSGRQFSNSRSEMNVSTLELGDSALYLCASSLARGVTDTQYFGPGTRLTVL.

The rearrangement links TRBV12-5 to TRBJ1-3, with 9 bases aligning to TRBD1. Germline-derived CDR1 and CDR2 are LGHNT and FRNRAP. The junction had 3 bases not matched to a gene; V was cut back by 1 base and J by 2 bases. This CDR3 comprises 16 residues. The CDR3 spells CASGLGQGVTGNTIYF. CDR3 nucleotide sequence: TGTGCTAGTGGTTTGGGACAGGGGGTAACTGGAAACACCATATATTTT.

This clone was found once. The V and J genes are TRBV18 and TRBJ1-1; 12 bases map to TRBD1. Trimming took 5 bases from V and 4 from J; bases not matched to a gene: 11. The CDR3 runs to 17 residues. From germline, CDR1 is KGHSH and CDR2 LQKENI. This CDR3 is CASSTGTGGYVGTEAFF. The DNA of the CDR3 is TGTGCCAGCTCAACCGGGACAGGGGGCTACGTTGGCACTGAAGCTTTCTTT.

As DNA, the CDR3 is TGTGCCAGTAGTATAGACTGGACAGGGGGCTACGAGCAGTACTTC. This gives the protein CASSIDWTGGYEQYF. J is TRBJ2-7 and V is TRBV19, with TRBD1 matching over 10 bases. After removal of 0 bases from V and 3 bases from J, the junction contained 2 bases not matched to a gene. The CDR3 extends over 15 amino acids. Germline CDR1 is LNHDA and CDR2 is SQIVND (reference sequence).

This clone has only a few counts. The sample holds other DNA sequences that translate to the same CDR3. The rearrangement joins TRBV27 to TRBJ1-5; D remains unclear. The CDR3 totals 13 residues. Germline CDR1 and CDR2: MNHEY and SMNVEV (reference sequence). The ends were cut back, 5 bases at V and 5 bases at J, with 10 bases in the middle. DNA of the CDR3: TGTGCCAGCAGTCAACGGGGAGATCAGCCCCAGCATTTT. This translates into CASSQRGDQPQHF.

The chain is built from TRBV28 and TRBJ1-5, with a tentative D call TRBD1 (5 bases). Germline CDR1 is MDHEN and CDR2 is SYDVKM. This CDR3 contains 15 residues. Trimming removed 2 bases from V and 3 bases from J, with 11 bases in between. CDR3 sequence (DNA): TGTGCCAGCAGTTTACCATCAGGGTACAATCAGCCCCAGCATTTT. Its translation is CASSLPSGYNQPQHF. Drawing the rest from reference TRBV28 and TRBJ1-5, the complete variable domain is DVKVTQSSRYLVKRTGEKVFLECVQDMDHENMFWYRQDPGLGLRLIYFSYDVKMKEKGDIPEGYSVSREKKERFSLILESASTNQTSMYLCASSLPSGYNQPQHFGDGTRLSIL.

This chain uses TRBV19 with TRBJ1-3; perhaps TRBD1 as D (5 bases). Germline V gene sequence: CDR1 LNHDA, CDR2 SQIVND (reference sequence). The ends were cut back, 5 bases at V and 0 bases at J, with 20 bases in the middle. This CDR3 is built from 18 residues. The CDR3 nucleotides are TGTGCCAGTAGTGGACATTCTCGGGCCTCCAACTCTGGAAACACCATATATTTT. It yields the protein CASSGHSRASNSGNTIYF. The full variable domain, rest sourced from reference TRBV19 and TRBJ1-3, is DGGITQSPKYLFRKEGQNVTLSCEQNLNHDAMYWYRQDPGQGLRLIYYSQIVNDFQKGDIAEGYSVSREKKESFPLTVTSAQKNPTAFYLCASSGHSRASNSGNTIYFGEGSWLTVV.

V gene TRBV24-1 combines with J gene TRBJ1-3; tentative D call: TRBD1 (5 bases). Trimming cost V 8 bases and J 0 bases, with 13 bases left between them. Germline CDR1 reads KGHDR; CDR2 reads SFDVKD. This CDR3 spans 15 amino acids. CDR3 in DNA: TGTGCCACCACTAGAACAGGTGGCTCTGGAAACACCATATATTTT. Its translation: CATTRTGGSGNTIYF.

This clone was found a few times. This chain links TRBV6-5 with TRBJ1-1, with a tentative D call TRBD1 (6 bases). Germline values: CDR1 MNHEY, CDR2 SVGAGI. Trimming pared 6 bases from V and 8 bases from J, leaving 13 bases between. CDR3 length equals 12 residues. The CDR3 DNA sequence: TGTGCCAGCAGCAGGGGACGGGCAGAAGCTTTCTTT. Translated, it gives CASSRGRAEAFF.

V is TRBV2 and J is TRBJ2-1; TRBD1 matches 8 bases. V gave up 2 bases and J gave up 6 bases; unmatched junction bases: 6. CDR3 size: 15 residues. The V gene's germline CDR1 is SNHLY and CDR2 FYNNEI. Written as DNA, the CDR3 is TGTGCCAGCAGTGAATTCGGGACAGGATCCAATGAGCAGTTCTTC. Translating it yields CASSEFGTGSNEQFF.

This sequence joins TRBV5-5 and TRBJ2-7; 9 nucleotides line up with TRBD1. V trimming: 0 bases; J trimming: 0 bases; junction bases outside the gene matches: 4. Per the germline V gene, CDR1 is SGHKS and CDR2 is YYEKEE (reference sequence). CDR3 length: 16 amino acids. CDR3 in amino acids: CASSLGTGVSSYEQYF. The CDR3, as DNA: TGTGCCAGCAGCTTGGGGACAGGGGTGTCCTCCTACGAGCAGTACTTC.

Only one count was recorded for this clone. V and J are TRBV9 and TRBJ2-1; possibly TRBD2 for D (6 bases). CDR1 is SGDLS, CDR2 YYNGEE, per germline. The CDR3 length is 14 residues. The germline V and J ends were trimmed by 4 bases and 7 bases, with 15 bases remaining between them. In nucleotides, the CDR3 is TGTGCCAGCAGCACCCAACTAGGAGGGAATGAGCAGTTCTTC. Encoded protein: CASSTQLGGNEQFF. Filled out from reference TRBV9 and TRBJ2-1, the complete variable domain reads DSGVTQTPKHLITATGQRVTLRCSPRSGDLSVYWYQQSLDQGLQFLIQYYNGEERAKGNILERFSAQQFPDLHSELNLSSLELGDSALYFCASSTQLGGNEQFFGPGTRLTVL.

The chain has TRBV25-1 and TRBJ1-6, with D possibly matching TRBD1 (5 bases). Trimming took 1 base from V and 10 from J, leaving 8 bases between them. The CDR3 contains 13 residues. Germline V gene lookup returns CDR1 MGHDK and CDR2 SYGVNS. The CDR3 loop is CASSEWGDSPLHF. CDR3 DNA: TGTGCCAGCAGTGAATGGGGGGACTCACCCCTCCACTTT. Using reference TRBV25-1 and TRBJ1-6 for the parts outside the CDR3, the full variable domain is EADIYQTPRYLVIGTGKKITLECSQTMGHDKMYWYQQDPGMELHLIHYSYGVNSTEKGDLSSESTVSRIRTEHFPLTLESARPSHTSQYLCASSEWGDSPLHFGNGTRLTVT.

The count of this clone is one. The rearrangement uses TRBV28 and TRBJ1-4, with a tentative D call TRBD1 (5 bases). This CDR3 contains 13 residues. Germline V gene lookup returns CDR1 MDHEN and CDR2 SYDVKM. Trimming took off 6 bases at V and 4 bases at J, with 9 bases between the two ends. The CDR3 spells CASSQDSNEKLFF. For the CDR3, the DNA is TGTGCCAGCAGCCAAGACAGTAATGAAAAACTGTTTTTT.

The J gene is TRBJ1-4, the V gene TRBV6-5; possibly TRBD1 for D (6 bases). Trimming took off 7 bases at V and 5 bases at J, with 8 bases between the two ends. The CDR3 is 12 amino acids. Per the germline V gene, CDR1 is MNHEY and CDR2 is SVGAGI. DNA of the CDR3: TGTGCCAGCAAAACAGGGAATGAAAAACTGTTTTTT. Amino acid sequence: CASKTGNEKLFF.

As DNA, the CDR3 is TGTGCCAGCAGCCCACAGGGTAAAGCTTACACTGAAGCTTTCTTT. Translating gives CASSPQGKAYTEAFF. The rearrangement links TRBV5-5 to TRBJ1-1, with D maybe TRBD1 (6 bases). Trimming cost V 4 bases and J 3 bases, with 16 bases left between them. Germline CDR1 SGHKS, CDR2 YYEKEE (reference sequence). This CDR3 spans 15 amino acids.

The chain combines TRBV28 with TRBJ2-7, with 7 positions matching TRBD2. The germline V gene has CDR1 MDHEN and CDR2 SYDVKM. V lost 3 bases to trimming and J lost 6 bases; unmatched junction nucleotides: 2. This CDR3 comprises 12 residues. CDR3 nucleotide sequence: TGTGCCAGCAGTTTGGGGGGGTCCGAGCAGTACTTC. This sequence encodes CASSLGGSEQYF.

This chain connects TRBV2 to TRBJ1-2, with D maybe TRBD1 (6 bases). V was clipped by 7 bases and J by 6 bases, with 21 bases between them. The CDR3 runs to 15 residues. CDR1 and CDR2 from the germline V gene are SNHLY and FYNNEI. The CDR3 reads CASILNWGQGNGYTF. In DNA, the CDR3 is TGTGCCAGCATTTTGAACTGGGGACAAGGAAATGGCTACACCTTC.

This sequence joins TRBV5-1 and TRBJ1-5; D gene unclear. V was pared by 1 base and J by 2 bases, with 4 bases between. Per germline, CDR1 SGHRS and CDR2 YFSETQ. This CDR3 is built from 13 residues. Written as DNA, the CDR3 is TGCGCCAGCAGCTTGAGCGGCAATCAGCCCCAGCATTTT. This sequence encodes CASSLSGNQPQHF.